The rows below give T cell receptor beta chains drawn from one sample of a study of T-cell memory formation after mild COVID-19. In TCRdb, the 5' RACE reads were re-called with MiXCR into one record per CDR3 protein. The data show 350,000 or so distinct CDR3 sequences, approximately 22% seen once. Material: PBMCs or a T cell subset sorted from them (not recorded which). These receptors were collected from a man aged 18 to 30 who had mild COVID-19 (a few samples of this study predate the infection). Cell type and time point are not known. Each CDR3 is given without its conserved first and last residue. D genes are given only for firm matches.

len: 15
v_gene: TRBV5-1
d_gene: TRBD2
j_gene: TRBJ2-3
CDR3aa: ASSYSGTSGGTDTQY

len: 13
v_gene: TRBV7-2
d_gene: TRBD1
j_gene: TRBJ2-7
CDR3aa: ASSSRDRVNYEQY

len: 12
v_gene: TRBV3-1
d_gene: .
j_gene: TRBJ1-6
CDR3aa: ASRKTGGGSPLH

len: 11
v_gene: TRBV2
d_gene: .
j_gene: TRBJ2-2
CDR3aa: ASSPAPRSLLF

len: 13
v_gene: TRBV2
d_gene: TRBD2
j_gene: TRBJ2-7
CDR3aa: ASQRERGATYEQY

len: 13
v_gene: TRBV12-3/TRBV12-4
d_gene: .
j_gene: TRBJ2-1
CDR3aa: ASSLRALTYNEQF

len: 11
v_gene: TRBV7-6
d_gene: .
j_gene: TRBJ2-2
CDR3aa: ASSPRVPGELF

len: 12
v_gene: TRBV7-8
d_gene: TRBD1
j_gene: TRBJ1-1
CDR3aa: ASASRDRATEAF

len: 14
v_gene: TRBV6-5
d_gene: TRBD2
j_gene: TRBJ2-1
CDR3aa: ASSYLAGGSYNEQF

len: 14
v_gene: TRBV4-2
d_gene: .
j_gene: TRBJ1-1
CDR3aa: ASSQRPTEGRTEAF

len: 12
v_gene: TRBV5-1
d_gene: TRBD1
j_gene: TRBJ2-7
CDR3aa: ASSQAGGAYEQY

len: 14
v_gene: TRBV13
d_gene: .
j_gene: TRBJ2-7
CDR3aa: ASSLLGAGPSYEQY

len: 11
v_gene: TRBV12-3/TRBV12-4
d_gene: .
j_gene: TRBJ1-2
CDR3aa: ASSVNRPRGYT

len: 12
v_gene: TRBV13
d_gene: TRBD2
j_gene: TRBJ2-7
CDR3aa: ASSLSGGRYEQY

len: 12
v_gene: TRBV27
d_gene: .
j_gene: TRBJ2-2
CDR3aa: ASSFIGGLGELF

len: 10
v_gene: TRBV6-4
d_gene: .
j_gene: TRBJ1-4
CDR3aa: ASRGYWEKLF

len: 16
v_gene: TRBV7-2
d_gene: .
j_gene: TRBJ1-2
CDR3aa: ASSLVTSSRRTGGGYT

len: 15
v_gene: TRBV4-2
d_gene: TRBD1
j_gene: TRBJ2-3
CDR3aa: ASSQYATGRGADTQY

len: 10
v_gene: TRBV11-2
d_gene: TRBD2
j_gene: TRBJ2-5
CDR3aa: AMGGSEGTQY

len: 12
v_gene: TRBV7-2
d_gene: TRBD1
j_gene: TRBJ2-7
CDR3aa: ASHSRDRGHEQY

len: 14
v_gene: TRBV7-9
d_gene: .
j_gene: TRBJ1-1
CDR3aa: ASSPVRWAVDTEAF

len: 16
v_gene: TRBV5-1
d_gene: TRBD2
j_gene: TRBJ2-5
CDR3aa: ASSLEGLAGGYLETQY

len: 13
v_gene: TRBV28
d_gene: .
j_gene: TRBJ2-5
CDR3aa: ASSLQGSQGETQY

len: 13
v_gene: TRBV20-1
d_gene: .
j_gene: TRBJ2-2
CDR3aa: SAPSLSGFTGELF

len: 13
v_gene: TRBV5-5
d_gene: .
j_gene: TRBJ2-1
CDR3aa: ASSLRRAGKNEQF

len: 12
v_gene: TRBV5-1
d_gene: .
j_gene: TRBJ2-7
CDR3aa: ASSLGGGLGEQY

len: 11
v_gene: TRBV10-3
d_gene: TRBD1
j_gene: TRBJ1-2
CDR3aa: AIGGTGGYGYT

len: 13
v_gene: TRBV27
d_gene: .
j_gene: TRBJ2-6
CDR3aa: ASSAQRAGANVLT

len: 15
v_gene: TRBV19
d_gene: .
j_gene: TRBJ2-5
CDR3aa: ASSPPGLWWGQETQY

len: 14
v_gene: TRBV7-2
d_gene: TRBD2
j_gene: TRBJ2-3
CDR3aa: ASSLPGGGSTDTQY

len: 12
v_gene: TRBV9
d_gene: TRBD1
j_gene: TRBJ2-1
CDR3aa: ASSTRDRGTRKL

len: 13
v_gene: TRBV6-2/TRBV6-3
d_gene: TRBD1
j_gene: TRBJ1-6
CDR3aa: ASSYRQGVGSPLH

len: 12
v_gene: TRBV20-1
d_gene: .
j_gene: TRBJ1-5
CDR3aa: SARDNRGGQPQH

len: 13
v_gene: TRBV7-8
d_gene: .
j_gene: TRBJ2-4
CDR3aa: ASSHWPRRENIQY

len: 13
v_gene: TRBV5-1
d_gene: .
j_gene: TRBJ1-5
CDR3aa: ASSVGEHSNQPQH

len: 12
v_gene: TRBV5-1
d_gene: .
j_gene: TRBJ2-7
CDR3aa: ASRRGDGAYEQY

len: 11
v_gene: TRBV24-1
d_gene: .
j_gene: TRBJ2-7
CDR3aa: ATSERTSYEQY

len: 14
v_gene: TRBV7-2
d_gene: .
j_gene: TRBJ2-2
CDR3aa: ASSRSSGTRTGELF

len: 12
v_gene: TRBV20-1
d_gene: .
j_gene: TRBJ1-5
CDR3aa: SARDWGGGQPQH

len: 12
v_gene: TRBV6-4
d_gene: .
j_gene: TRBJ1-1
CDR3aa: ASRKKTRNTEAF

len: 12
v_gene: TRBV12-3/TRBV12-4
d_gene: .
j_gene: TRBJ1-1
CDR3aa: ASSVQGLNTEAF

len: 11
v_gene: TRBV6-5
d_gene: .
j_gene: TRBJ2-2
CDR3aa: ASSYVGAGELF

len: 14
v_gene: TRBV5-5
d_gene: .
j_gene: TRBJ2-1
CDR3aa: ASSQPRVSSYNEQF

len: 12
v_gene: TRBV4-3
d_gene: TRBD1
j_gene: TRBJ2-7
CDR3aa: ASSQVAGGASQY

len: 12
v_gene: TRBV5-5
d_gene: .
j_gene: TRBJ2-5
CDR3aa: ASSLGQMQETQY

len: 13
v_gene: TRBV6-5
d_gene: .
j_gene: TRBJ1-1
CDR3aa: ASSPRWGSGTEAF

len: 13
v_gene: TRBV10-3
d_gene: TRBD1
j_gene: TRBJ2-1
CDR3aa: AISPGQGQGNEQF

len: 11
v_gene: TRBV14
d_gene: .
j_gene: TRBJ2-5
CDR3aa: ASSQGVVETQY

len: 14
v_gene: TRBV30
d_gene: TRBD2
j_gene: TRBJ2-1
CDR3aa: AWKGMAGGSYNEQF

len: 11
v_gene: TRBV12-3/TRBV12-4
d_gene: .
j_gene: TRBJ2-7
CDR3aa: ASSPPRPYEQY